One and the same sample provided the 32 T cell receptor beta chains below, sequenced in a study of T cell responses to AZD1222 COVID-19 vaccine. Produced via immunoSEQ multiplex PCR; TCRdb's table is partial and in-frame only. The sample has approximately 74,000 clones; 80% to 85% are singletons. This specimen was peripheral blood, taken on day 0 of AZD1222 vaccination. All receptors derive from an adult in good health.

The CDR3 sequence: CASSYSTSGGVTQYF. The DNA for the CDR3 is TGTGCCAGCAGTTACTCGACTAGCGGGGGGGTTACGCAGTATTTT. The rearrangement joins TRBV6-2 or TRBV6-3 to TRBJ2-3, with TRBD2 matching 14 bases. The CDR3 is 15 amino acids. J gave up 8 bases and V 0 bases, and 1 base lay outside the gene matches. Germline CDR1 reads MNHEY; CDR2 reads SVGEGT.

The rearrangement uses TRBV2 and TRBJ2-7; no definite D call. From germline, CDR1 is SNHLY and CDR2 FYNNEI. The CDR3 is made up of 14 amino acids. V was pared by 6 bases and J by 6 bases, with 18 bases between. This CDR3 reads CASRGSRGRGEQYF. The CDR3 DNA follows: TGTGCCAGCAGAGGGTCTCGAGGTAGAGGCGAGCAGTACTTC. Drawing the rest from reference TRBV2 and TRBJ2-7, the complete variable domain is EPEVTQTPSHQVTQMGQEVILRCVPISNHLYFYWYRQILGQKVEFLVSFYNNEISEKSEIFDDQFSVERPDGSNFTLKIRSTKLEDSAMYFCASRGSRGRGEQYFGPGTRLTVT.

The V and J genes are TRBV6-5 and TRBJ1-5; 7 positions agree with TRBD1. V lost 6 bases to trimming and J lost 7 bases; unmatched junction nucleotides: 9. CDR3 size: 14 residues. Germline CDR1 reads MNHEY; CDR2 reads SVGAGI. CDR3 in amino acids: CASSRPGTDQPQHF. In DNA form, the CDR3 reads TGTGCCAGCAGCCGTCCCGGGACAGACCAGCCCCAGCATTTT.

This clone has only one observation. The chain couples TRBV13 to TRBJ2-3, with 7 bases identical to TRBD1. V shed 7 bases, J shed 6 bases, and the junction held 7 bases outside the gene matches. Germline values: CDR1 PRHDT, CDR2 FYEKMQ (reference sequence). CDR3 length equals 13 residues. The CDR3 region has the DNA TGTGCCAGCACCACAGGGGCGGAGGATACGCAGTATTTT. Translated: CASTTGAEDTQYF.

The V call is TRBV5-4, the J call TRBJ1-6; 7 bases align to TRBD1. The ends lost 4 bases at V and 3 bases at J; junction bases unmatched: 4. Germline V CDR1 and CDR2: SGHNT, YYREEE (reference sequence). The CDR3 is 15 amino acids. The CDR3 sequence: CASSRQGGYNSPLHF. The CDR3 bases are TGTGCCAGCAGCCGTCAGGGGGGCTATAATTCACCCCTCCACTTT.

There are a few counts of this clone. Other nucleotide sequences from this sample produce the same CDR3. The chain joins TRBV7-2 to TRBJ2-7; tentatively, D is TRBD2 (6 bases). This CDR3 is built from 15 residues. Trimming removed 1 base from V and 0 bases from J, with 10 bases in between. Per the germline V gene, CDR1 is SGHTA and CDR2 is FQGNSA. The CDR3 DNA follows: TGTGCCAGCAGCTTAGGGCGGGGCAACTCCTACGAGCAGTACTTC. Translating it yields CASSLGRGNSYEQYF.

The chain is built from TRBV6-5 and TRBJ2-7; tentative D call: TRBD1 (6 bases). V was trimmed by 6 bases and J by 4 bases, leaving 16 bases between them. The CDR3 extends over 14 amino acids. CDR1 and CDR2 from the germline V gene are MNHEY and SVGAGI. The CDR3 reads CASSPRAGEYEQYF. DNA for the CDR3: TGTGCCAGCAGCCCCAGGGCAGGGGAATACGAGCAGTACTTC.

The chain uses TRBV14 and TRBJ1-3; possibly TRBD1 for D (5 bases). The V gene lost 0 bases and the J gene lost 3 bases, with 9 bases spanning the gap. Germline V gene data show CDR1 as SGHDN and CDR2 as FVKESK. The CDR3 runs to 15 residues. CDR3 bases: TGTGCCAGCAGCCAAGAGCTGACAGTTGGAAACACCATATATTTT. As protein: CASSQELTVGNTIYF.

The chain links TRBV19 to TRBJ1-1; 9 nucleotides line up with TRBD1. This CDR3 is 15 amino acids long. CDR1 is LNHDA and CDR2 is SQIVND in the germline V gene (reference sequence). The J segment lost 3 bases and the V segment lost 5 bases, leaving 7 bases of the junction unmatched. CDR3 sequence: CASSAPRTGDTEAFF. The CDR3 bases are TGTGCCAGTAGTGCCCCACGGACAGGGGACACTGAAGCTTTCTTT.

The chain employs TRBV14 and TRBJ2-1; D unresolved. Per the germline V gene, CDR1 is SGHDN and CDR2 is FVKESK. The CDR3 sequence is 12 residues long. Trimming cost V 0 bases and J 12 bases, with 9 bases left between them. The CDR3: CASSQDFQLQFF. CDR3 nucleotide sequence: TGTGCCAGCAGCCAAGATTTTCAGCTGCAGTTCTTC.

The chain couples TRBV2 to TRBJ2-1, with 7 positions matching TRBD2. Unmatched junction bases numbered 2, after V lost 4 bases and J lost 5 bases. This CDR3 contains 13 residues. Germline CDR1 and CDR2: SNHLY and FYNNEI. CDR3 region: CASSGEGHNEQFF. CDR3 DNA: TGTGCCAGCAGTGGGGAGGGTCACAATGAGCAGTTCTTC.

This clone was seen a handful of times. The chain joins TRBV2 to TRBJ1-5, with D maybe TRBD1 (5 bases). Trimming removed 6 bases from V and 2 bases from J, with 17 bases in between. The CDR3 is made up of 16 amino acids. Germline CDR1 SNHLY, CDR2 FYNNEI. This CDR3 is CASRGGVRDGNQPQHF. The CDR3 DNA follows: TGTGCCAGCAGGGGAGGGGTTCGGGATGGCAATCAGCCCCAGCATTTT.

The CDR3 loop is CASSPDRVNTEAFF. Written as DNA, the CDR3 is TGTGCCAGCAGCCCGGACAGGGTGAACACTGAAGCTTTCTTT. This chain joins TRBV7-2 and TRBJ1-1; 8 positions match TRBD1. CDR3 length equals 14 residues. Unmatched junction bases numbered 2, after V lost 5 bases and J lost 0 bases. Germline V gene sequence: CDR1 SGHTA, CDR2 FQGNSA. Variable domain in full (rest from reference TRBV7-2 and TRBJ1-1): GAGVSQSPSNKVTEKGKDVELRCDPISGHTALYWYRQSLGQGLEFLIYFQGNSAPDKSGLPSDRFSAERTGGSVSTLTIQRTQQEDSAVYLCASSPDRVNTEAFFGQGTRLTVV.

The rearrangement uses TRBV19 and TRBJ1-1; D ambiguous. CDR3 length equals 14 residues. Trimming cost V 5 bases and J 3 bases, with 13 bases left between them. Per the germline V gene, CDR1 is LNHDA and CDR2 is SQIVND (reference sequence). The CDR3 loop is CASSPGSADTEAFF. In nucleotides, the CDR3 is TGTGCCAGTAGTCCCGGGAGTGCGGACACTGAAGCTTTCTTT.

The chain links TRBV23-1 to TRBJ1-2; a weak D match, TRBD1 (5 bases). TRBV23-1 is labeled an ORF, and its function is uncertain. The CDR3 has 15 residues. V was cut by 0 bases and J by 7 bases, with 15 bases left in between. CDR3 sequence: CASSQSGRGCLGYTF. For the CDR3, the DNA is TGCGCCAGCAGTCAATCGGGGAGGGGATGTCTTGGCTACACCTTC.

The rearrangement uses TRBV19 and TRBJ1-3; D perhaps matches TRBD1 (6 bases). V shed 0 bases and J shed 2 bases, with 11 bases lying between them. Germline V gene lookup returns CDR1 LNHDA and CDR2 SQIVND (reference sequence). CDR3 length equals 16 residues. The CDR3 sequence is CASSIELDRTGNTIYF. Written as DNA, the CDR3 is TGTGCCAGTAGTATAGAACTGGACAGAACTGGAAACACCATATATTTT.

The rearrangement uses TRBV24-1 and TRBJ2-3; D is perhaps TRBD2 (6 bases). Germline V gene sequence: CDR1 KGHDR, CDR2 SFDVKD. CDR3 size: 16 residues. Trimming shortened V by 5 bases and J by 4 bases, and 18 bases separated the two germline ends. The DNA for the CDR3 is TGTGCCACCAGTGGGGGATCGGAGGGCAGGCCAGATACGCAGTATTTT. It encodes CATSGGSEGRPDTQYF.

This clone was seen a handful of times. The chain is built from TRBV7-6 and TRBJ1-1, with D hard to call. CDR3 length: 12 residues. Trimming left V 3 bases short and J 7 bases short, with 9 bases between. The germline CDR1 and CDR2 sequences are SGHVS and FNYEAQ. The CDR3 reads CASSFPKSEAFF. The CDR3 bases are TGTGCCAGCAGCTTTCCTAAAAGTGAAGCTTTCTTT.

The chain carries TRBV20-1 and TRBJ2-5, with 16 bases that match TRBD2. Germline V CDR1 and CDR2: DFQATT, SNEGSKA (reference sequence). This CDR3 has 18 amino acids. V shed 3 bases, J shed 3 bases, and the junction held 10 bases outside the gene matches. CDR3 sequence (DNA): TGCAGTGCTAGTAGCGGGACTAGCGGGGGGGCGAGGAAAGAGACCCAGTACTTC. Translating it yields CSASSGTSGGARKETQYF.

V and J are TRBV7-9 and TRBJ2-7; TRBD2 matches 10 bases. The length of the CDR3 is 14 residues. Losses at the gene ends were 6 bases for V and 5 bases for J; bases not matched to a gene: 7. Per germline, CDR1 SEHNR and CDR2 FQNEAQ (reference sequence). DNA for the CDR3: TGTGCCAGCAGAGCTAGCGGGAGTTCCCACGAGCAGTACTTC. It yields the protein CASRASGSSHEQYF.

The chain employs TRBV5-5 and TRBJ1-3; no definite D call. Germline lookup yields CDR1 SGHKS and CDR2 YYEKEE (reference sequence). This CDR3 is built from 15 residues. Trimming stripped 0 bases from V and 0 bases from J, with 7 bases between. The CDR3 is CASSLEGYSGNTIYF. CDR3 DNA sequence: TGTGCCAGCAGCTTGGAAGGGTACTCTGGAAACACCATATATTTT.

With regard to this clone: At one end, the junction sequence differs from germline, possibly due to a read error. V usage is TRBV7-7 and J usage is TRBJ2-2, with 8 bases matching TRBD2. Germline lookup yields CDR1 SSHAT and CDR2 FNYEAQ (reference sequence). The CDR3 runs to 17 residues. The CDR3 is CASSARWLAGGTGELFF. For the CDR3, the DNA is TGTGCTAGCAGCGCAAGGTGGCTAGCGGGTGGAACCGGGGAGCTGTTTTTT.

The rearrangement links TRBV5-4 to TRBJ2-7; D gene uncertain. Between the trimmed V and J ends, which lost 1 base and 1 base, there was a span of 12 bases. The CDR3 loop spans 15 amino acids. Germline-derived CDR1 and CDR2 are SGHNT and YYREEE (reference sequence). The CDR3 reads CASSLSPMESYEQYF. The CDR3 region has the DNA TGTGCCAGCAGCTTGAGTCCGATGGAATCCTACGAGCAGTACTTC.

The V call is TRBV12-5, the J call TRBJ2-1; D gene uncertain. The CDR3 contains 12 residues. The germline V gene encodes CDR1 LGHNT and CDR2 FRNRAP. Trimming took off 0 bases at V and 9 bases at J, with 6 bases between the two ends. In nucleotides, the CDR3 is TGTGCTAGTGGTTTGGTACGAGGTGAGCAGTTCTTC. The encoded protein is CASGLVRGEQFF.

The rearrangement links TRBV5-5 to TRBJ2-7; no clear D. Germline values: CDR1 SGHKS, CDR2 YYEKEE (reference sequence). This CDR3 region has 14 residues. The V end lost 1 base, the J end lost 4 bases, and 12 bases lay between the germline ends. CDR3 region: CASSLIQRQYEQYF. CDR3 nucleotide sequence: TGTGCCAGCAGCTTGATACAGAGGCAGTACGAGCAGTACTTC.

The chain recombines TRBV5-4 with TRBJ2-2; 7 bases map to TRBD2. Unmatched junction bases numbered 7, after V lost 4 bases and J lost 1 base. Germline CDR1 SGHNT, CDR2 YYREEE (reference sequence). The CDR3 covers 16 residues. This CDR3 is CASSPRAGMNTGELFF. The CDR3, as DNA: TGTGCCAGCAGCCCGAGAGCGGGGATGAACACCGGGGAGCTGTTTTTT.

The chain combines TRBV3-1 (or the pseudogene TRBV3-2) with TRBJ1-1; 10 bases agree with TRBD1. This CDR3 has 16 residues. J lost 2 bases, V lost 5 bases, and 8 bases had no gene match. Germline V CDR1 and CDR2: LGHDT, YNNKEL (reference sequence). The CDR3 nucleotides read TGTGCCAGCAGCGCCCGGGACAGGGGCTTCAACACTGAAGCTTTCTTT. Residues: CASSARDRGFNTEAFF.

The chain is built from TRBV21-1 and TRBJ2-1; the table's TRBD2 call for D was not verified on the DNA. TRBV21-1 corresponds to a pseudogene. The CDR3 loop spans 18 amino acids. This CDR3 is CASSKALERGSSYNEQFF. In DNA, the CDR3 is TGTGCCAGCAGCAAAGCGCTTGAGCGGGGGAGCTCCTACAATGAGCAGTTCTTC.

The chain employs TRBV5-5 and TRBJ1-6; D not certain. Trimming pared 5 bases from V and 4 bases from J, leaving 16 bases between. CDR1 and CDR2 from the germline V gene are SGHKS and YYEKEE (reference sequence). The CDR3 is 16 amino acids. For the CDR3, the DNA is TGTGCCAGCAGTTGGAGGAGTGCGGGGTATAATTCACCCCTCCACTTT. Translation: CASSWRSAGYNSPLHF. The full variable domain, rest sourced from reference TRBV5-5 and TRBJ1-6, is DAGVTQSPTHLIKTRGQQVTLRCSPISGHKSVSWYQQVLGQGPQFIFQYYEKEERGRGNFPDRFSARQFPNYSSELNVNALLLGDSALYLCASSWRSAGYNSPLHFGNGTRLTVT.

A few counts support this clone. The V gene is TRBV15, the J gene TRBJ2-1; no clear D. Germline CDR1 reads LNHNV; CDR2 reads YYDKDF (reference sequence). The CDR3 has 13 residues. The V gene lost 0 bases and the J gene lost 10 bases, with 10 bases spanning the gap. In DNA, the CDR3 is TGTGCCACCAGCAGAGATGTCTACGGCGAGCAGTTCTTC. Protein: CATSRDVYGEQFF.

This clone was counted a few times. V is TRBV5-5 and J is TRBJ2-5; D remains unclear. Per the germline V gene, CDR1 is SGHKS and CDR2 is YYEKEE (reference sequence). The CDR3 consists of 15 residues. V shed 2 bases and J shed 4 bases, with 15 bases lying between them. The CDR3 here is CASSFLGAPLETQYF. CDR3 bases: TGTGCCAGCAGCTTTTTGGGCGCTCCCCTAGAGACCCAGTACTTC.

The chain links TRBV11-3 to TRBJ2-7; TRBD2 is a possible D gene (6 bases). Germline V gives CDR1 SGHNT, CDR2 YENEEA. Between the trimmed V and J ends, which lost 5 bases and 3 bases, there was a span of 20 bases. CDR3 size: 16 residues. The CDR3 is CASSTGPAEEGYEQYF. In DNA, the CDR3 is TGTGCCAGCAGCACAGGCCCTGCCGAGGAGGGCTACGAGCAGTACTTC.